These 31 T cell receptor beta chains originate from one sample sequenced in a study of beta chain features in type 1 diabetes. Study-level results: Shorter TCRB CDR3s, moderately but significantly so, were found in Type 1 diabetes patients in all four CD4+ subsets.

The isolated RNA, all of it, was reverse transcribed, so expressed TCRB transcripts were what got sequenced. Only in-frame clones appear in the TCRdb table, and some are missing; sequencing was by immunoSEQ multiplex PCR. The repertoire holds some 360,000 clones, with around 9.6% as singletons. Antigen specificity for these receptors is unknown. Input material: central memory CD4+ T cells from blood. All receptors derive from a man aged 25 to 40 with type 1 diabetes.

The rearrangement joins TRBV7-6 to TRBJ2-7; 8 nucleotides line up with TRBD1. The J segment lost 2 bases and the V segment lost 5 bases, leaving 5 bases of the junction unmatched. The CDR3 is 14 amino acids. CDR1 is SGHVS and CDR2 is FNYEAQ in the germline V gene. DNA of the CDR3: TGTGCCAGCAGCATCGACAGGGGTCCCTACGAGCAGTACTTC. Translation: CASSIDRGPYEQYF.

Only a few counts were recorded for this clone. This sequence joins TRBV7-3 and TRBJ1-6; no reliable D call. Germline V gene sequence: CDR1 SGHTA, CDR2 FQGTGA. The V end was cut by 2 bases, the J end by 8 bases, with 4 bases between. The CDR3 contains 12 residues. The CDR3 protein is CASSLPDSPLHF. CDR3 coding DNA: TGTGCCAGCAGCTTACCGGATTCACCCCTCCACTTT.

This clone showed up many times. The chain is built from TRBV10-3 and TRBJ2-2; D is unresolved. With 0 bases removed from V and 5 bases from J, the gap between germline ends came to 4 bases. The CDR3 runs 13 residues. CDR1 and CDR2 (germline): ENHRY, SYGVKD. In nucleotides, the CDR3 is TGTGCCATCAGTGAGTCACAAACCGGGGAGCTGTTTTTT. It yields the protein CAISESQTGELFF.

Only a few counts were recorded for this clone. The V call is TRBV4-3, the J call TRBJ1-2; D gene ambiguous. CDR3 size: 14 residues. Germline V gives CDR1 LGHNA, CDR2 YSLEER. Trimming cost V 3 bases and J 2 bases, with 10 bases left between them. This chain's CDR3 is CASSQSVRNYGYTF. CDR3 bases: TGCGCCAGCAGCCAGAGCGTCCGGAACTATGGCTACACCTTC.

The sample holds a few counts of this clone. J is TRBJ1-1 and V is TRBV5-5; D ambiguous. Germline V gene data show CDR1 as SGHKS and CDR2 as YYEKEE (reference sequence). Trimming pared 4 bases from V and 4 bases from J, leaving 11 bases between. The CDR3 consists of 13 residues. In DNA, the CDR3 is TGTGCCAGCAGCCAGCAGAGGGCCACTGAAGCTTTCTTT. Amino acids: CASSQQRATEAFF.

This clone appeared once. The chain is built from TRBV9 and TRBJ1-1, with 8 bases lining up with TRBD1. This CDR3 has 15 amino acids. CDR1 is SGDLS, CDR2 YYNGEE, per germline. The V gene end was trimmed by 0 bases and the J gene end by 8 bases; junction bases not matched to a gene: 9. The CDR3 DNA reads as TGTGCCAGCAGCGTAGCGGGACAGGCGGGCACCGAAGCTTTCTTT. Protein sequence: CASSVAGQAGTEAFF.

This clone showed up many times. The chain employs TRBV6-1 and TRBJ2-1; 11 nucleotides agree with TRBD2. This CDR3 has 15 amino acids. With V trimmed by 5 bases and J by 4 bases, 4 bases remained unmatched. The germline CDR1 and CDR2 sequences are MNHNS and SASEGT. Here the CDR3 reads CASSTGTSGYNEQFF. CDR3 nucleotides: TGTGCCAGCAGTACCGGGACTAGCGGTTACAATGAGCAGTTCTTC.

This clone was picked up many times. CDR3 sequence (DNA): TGTGCCAGCAGAAGTCAGGGAACAGATACGCAGTATTTT. Translation gives CASRSQGTDTQYF. The chain uses TRBV28 and TRBJ2-3; the D gene is possibly TRBD1 (5 bases). CDR3 length: 13 amino acids. Trimming cost V 6 bases and J 3 bases, with 10 bases left between them. Germline loops: CDR1 MDHEN, CDR2 SYDVKM.

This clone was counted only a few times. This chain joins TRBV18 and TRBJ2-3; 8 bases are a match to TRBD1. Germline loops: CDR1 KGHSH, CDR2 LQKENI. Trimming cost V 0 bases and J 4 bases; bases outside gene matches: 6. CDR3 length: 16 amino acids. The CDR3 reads CASSPPGQGFPDTQYF. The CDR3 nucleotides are TGTGCCAGCTCACCACCCGGACAGGGTTTTCCAGATACGCAGTATTTT.

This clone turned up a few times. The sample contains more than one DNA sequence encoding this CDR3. The CDR3 here is CASSPGTSGKHEQYF. The CDR3 DNA is TGTGCCAGCAGCCCCGGGACTAGCGGGAAACACGAGCAGTACTTC. The chain combines TRBV6-1 with TRBJ2-7, with 13 bases fitting TRBD2. CDR1 is MNHNS, CDR2 SASEGT, per germline. V trimming: 6 bases; J trimming: 5 bases; junction bases outside the gene matches: 7. The CDR3 is 15 amino acids.

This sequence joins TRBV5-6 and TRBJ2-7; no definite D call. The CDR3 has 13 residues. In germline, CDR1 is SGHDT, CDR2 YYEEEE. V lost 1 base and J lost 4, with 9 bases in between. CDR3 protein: CASSLLGFYEQYF. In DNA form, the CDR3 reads TGTGCCAGCAGCTTGTTGGGGTTTTACGAGCAGTACTTC.

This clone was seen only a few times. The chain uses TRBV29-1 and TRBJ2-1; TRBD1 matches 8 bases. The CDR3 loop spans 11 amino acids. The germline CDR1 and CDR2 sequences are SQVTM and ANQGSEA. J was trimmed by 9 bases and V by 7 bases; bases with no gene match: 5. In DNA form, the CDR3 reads TGCAGCGCGGACAGGGCCCGTGAGCAGTTCTTC. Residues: CSADRAREQFF.

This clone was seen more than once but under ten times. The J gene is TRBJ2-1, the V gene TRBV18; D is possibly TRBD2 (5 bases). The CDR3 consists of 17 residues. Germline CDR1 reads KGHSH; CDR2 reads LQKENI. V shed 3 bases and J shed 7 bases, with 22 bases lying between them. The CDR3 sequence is CASSPPSVSGSGNEQFF. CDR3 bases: TGTGCCAGCTCACCCCCGAGCGTATCGGGGTCTGGGAATGAGCAGTTCTTC.

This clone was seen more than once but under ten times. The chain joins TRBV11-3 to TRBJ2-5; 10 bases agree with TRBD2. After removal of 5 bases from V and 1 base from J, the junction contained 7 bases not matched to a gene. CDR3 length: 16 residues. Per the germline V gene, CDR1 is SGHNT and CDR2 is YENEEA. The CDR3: CASSPGLAASQETQYF. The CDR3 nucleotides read TGTGCCAGCAGCCCAGGACTAGCGGCGTCCCAAGAGACCCAGTACTTC.

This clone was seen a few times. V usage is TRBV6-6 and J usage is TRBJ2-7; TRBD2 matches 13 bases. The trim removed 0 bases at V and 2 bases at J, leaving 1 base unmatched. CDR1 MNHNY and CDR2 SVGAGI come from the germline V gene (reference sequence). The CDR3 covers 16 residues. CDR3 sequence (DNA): TGTGCCAGCAGTTACTCCGGGACTAGCGGGACCTACGAGCAGTACTTC. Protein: CASSYSGTSGTYEQYF.

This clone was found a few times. The CDR3 nucleotides read TGTGCCAGCAGCCGGGAACAGGTCTCCTACGAGCAGTACTTC. It codes for CASSREQVSYEQYF. V is TRBV7-6 and J is TRBJ2-7; either TRBD1 or TRBD2 may supply D (5 bases each). In germline, CDR1 is SGHVS, CDR2 FNYEAQ. V lost 5 bases and J lost 0, with 11 bases in between. The length of the CDR3 is 14 residues.

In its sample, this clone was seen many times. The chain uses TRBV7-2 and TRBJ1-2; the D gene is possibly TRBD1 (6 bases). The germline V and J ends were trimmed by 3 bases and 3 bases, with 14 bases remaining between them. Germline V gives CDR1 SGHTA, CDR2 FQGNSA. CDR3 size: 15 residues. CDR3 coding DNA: TGTGCCAGCAGCTTTACTGGCAGGGGCGACTATGGCTACACCTTC. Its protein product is CASSFTGRGDYGYTF.

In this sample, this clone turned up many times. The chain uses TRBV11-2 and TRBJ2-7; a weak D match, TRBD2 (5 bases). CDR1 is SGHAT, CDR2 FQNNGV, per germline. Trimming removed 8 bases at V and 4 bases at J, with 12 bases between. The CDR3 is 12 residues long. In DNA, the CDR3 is TGTGCCAGCGGACGGAGGTTTTACGAGCAGTACTTC. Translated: CASGRRFYEQYF.

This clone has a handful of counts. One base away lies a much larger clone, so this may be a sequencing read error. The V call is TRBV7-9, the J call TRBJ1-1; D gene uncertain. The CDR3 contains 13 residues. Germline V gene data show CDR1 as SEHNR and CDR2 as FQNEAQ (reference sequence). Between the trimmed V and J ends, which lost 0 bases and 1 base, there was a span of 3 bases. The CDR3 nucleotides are TGTGCCAGCAGCTTAGCGTGGAACACTGAAGCTTTCTTT. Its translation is CASSLAWNTEAFF.

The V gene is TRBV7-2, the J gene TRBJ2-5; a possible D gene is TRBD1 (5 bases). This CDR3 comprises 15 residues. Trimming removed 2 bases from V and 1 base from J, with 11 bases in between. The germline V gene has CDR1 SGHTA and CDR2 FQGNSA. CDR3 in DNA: TGTGCCAGCAGCTTACTCCGACAGTTCCAAGAGACCCAGTACTTC. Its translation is CASSLLRQFQETQYF.

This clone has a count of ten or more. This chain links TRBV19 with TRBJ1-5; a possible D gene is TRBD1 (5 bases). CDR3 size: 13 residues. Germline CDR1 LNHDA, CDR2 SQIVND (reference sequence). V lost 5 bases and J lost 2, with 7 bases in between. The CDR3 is CASSAGRNQPQHF. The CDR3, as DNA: TGTGCCAGTAGTGCAGGGCGCAATCAGCCCCAGCATTTT.

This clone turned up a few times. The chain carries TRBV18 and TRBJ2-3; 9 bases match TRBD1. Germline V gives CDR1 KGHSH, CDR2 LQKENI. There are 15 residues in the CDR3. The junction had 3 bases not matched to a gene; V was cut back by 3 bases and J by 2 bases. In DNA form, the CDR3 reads TGTGCCAGCTCACCCGGGACAGGGAACACAGATACGCAGTATTTT. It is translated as CASSPGTGNTDTQYF.

The CDR3 nucleotides read TGTGCCAGCAGCCCCCGGGGAGGGTTCGACGAGCAGTACTTC. Amino acid sequence: CASSPRGGFDEQYF. The chain couples TRBV7-6 to TRBJ2-7; 7 bases fit TRBD2. This CDR3 comprises 14 residues. The V segment lost 5 bases and the J segment 5 bases; nucleotides outside the gene matches: 9. The V gene's germline CDR1 is SGHVS and CDR2 FNYEAQ.

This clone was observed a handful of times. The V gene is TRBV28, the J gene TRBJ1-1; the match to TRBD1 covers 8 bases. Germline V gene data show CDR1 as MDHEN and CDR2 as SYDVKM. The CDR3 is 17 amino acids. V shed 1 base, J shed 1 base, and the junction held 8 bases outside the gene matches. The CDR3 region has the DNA TGTGCCAGCAGTTTATACGGGACAGGCAGGAAGAACACTGAAGCTTTCTTT. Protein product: CASSLYGTGRKNTEAFF.

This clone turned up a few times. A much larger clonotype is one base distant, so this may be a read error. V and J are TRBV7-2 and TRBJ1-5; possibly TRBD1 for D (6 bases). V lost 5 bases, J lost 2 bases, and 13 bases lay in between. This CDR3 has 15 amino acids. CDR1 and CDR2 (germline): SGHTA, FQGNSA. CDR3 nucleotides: TGTGCCAGCAGCCCACAGGGAGGGGGCAATCAGCCCCAGCATTTT. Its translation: CASSPQGGGNQPQHF.

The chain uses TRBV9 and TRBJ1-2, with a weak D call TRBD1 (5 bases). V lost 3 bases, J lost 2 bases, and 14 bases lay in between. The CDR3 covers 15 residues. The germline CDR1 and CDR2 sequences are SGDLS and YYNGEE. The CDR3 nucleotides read TGTGCCAGCAGCGGGGGTGGGGCACGGAACTATGGCTACACCTTC. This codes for CASSGGGARNYGYTF.

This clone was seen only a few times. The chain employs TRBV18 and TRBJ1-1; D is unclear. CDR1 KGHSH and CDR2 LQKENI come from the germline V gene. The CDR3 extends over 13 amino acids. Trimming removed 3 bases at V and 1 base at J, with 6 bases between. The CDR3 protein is CASSPDGNTEAFF. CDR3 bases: TGTGCCAGCTCACCGGACGGGAACACTGAAGCTTTCTTT. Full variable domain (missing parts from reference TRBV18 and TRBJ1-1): NAGVMQNPRHLVRRRGQEARLRCSPMKGHSHVYWYRQLPEEGLKFMVYLQKENIIDESGMPKERFSAEFPKEGPSILRIQQVVRGDSAAYFCASSPDGNTEAFFGQGTRLTVV.

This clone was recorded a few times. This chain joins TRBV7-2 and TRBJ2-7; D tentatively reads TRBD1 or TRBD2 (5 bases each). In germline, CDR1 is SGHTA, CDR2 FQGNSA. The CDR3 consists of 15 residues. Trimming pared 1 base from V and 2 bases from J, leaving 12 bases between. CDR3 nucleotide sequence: TGTGCCAGCAGCTTAGATCCGGGACCACCCTACGAGCAGTACTTC. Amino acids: CASSLDPGPPYEQYF.

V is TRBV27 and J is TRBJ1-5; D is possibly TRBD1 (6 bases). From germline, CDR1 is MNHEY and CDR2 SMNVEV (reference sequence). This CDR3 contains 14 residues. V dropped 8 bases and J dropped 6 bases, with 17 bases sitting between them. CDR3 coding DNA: TGTGCCAGCGACCGGGGGGCCAGGGTTCAGCCCCAGCATTTT. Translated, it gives CASDRGARVQPQHF.

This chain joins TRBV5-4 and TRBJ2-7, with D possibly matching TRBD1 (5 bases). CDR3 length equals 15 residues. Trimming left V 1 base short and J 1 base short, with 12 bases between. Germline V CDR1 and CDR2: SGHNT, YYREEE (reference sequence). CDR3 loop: CASSLRQGNSYEQYF. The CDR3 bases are TGTGCCAGCAGCTTGAGGCAGGGTAATTCCTACGAGCAGTACTTC.

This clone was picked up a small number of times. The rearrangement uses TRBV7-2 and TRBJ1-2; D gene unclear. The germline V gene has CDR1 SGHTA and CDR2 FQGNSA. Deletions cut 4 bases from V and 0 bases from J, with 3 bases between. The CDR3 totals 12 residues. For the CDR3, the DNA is TGTGCCAGCAGCTCGACTAACTATGGCTACACCTTC. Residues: CASSSTNYGYTF.